This is a list of T cell receptor beta chains from one sample in a study of blood T cell repertoires in COVID-19. Here immunoSEQ multiplex PCR was the method, and the copy in TCRdb shows in-frame clones only, minus some. The sample records 100,000 to 120,000 clones, approximately 83% being singletons. Sequenced sample: peripheral blood. These receptor sequences come from a woman aged 70-85 years with acute or convalescent COVID-19. Both conserved end residues are part of each CDR3. D genes are given only for firm matches. The size of a clone is reported for some rows only, either as once, few or many, or as a class for expanded clones.

J	D	V	size	CDR3	DNA
TRBJ2-6	.	TRBV28	.	CASSLRPYRVGANVLTF	TGTGCCAGCAGTTTAAGGCCCTACAGGGTTGGGGCCAACGTCCTGACTTTC
TRBJ1-2	.	TRBV28	.	CASLKLGGAAYGYTF	TGTGCCAGCCTCAAACTTGGGGGGGCAGCCTATGGCTACACCTTC
TRBJ1-2	.	TRBV28	.	CASSFPLSFGYTF	TGTGCCAGCAGTTTTCCCCTCTCGTTTGGCTACACCTTC
TRBJ2-4	TRBD1	TRBV28	.	CASGSTGDAKNIQYF	TGTGCCAGCGGATCGACAGGGGACGCCAAAAACATTCAGTACTTC
TRBJ2-2	.	TRBV19	.	CASSRDTRWGGELFF	TGTGCTAGCTCCAGGGACACCAGGTGGGGCGGGGAGCTGTTTTTT
TRBJ2-5	.	TRBV5-1	.	CASSLALGGQETQYF	TGCGCCAGCAGCTTGGCCCTAGGAGGCCAAGAGACCCAGTACTTC
TRBJ1-2	TRBD1	TRBV6-5	.	CASSLDRGGEDGYTF	TGTGCCAGCAGCCTGGACAGGGGAGGGGAGGATGGCTACACCTTC
TRBJ1-5	.	TRBV6-5	.	CASGGGMGNQPQHF	TGTGCCTCGGGGGGGGGCATGGGCAATCAGCCCCAGCATTTT
TRBJ1-5	.	TRBV5-6	.	CASSLWRGGQPQHF	TGTGCCAGCAGCTTGTGGAGGGGTGGTCAGCCCCAGCATTTT
TRBJ1-2	TRBD1	TRBV28	.	CASTGGTLSGYTF	TGTGCCAGCACAGGGGGAACGTTGTCTGGCTACACCTTC
TRBJ2-3	TRBD1	TRBV4-3	.	CASSQDPPRDSHTDTQYF	TGCGCCAGCAGCCAAGATCCGCCTCGGGACAGCCACACAGATACGCAGTATTTT
TRBJ2-1	.	TRBV24-1	.	CATSNGGADEQFF	TGTGCCACCAGTAACGGTGGTGCGGATGAGCAGTTCTTC
TRBJ1-1	TRBD1	TRBV29-1	.	CSATRQGGVTEAFF	TGCAGCGCAACTCGACAGGGGGGAGTCACTGAAGCTTTCTTT
TRBJ1-1	TRBD1	TRBV5-1	.	CASSLMGQGSEAFF	TGCGCCAGCAGCTTGATGGGACAGGGTTCTGAAGCTTTCTTT
TRBJ2-3	TRBD2	TRBV7-9	.	CASSSGTSGSGGDTQYF	TGTGCCAGCAGCTCAGGGACTAGCGGTTCAGGCGGAGATACGCAGTATTTT
TRBJ1-3	.	TRBV28	.	CASRSGYGNTIYF	TGTGCCAGCAGGTCGGGGTATGGAAACACCATATATTTT
TRBJ1-4	.	TRBV12-1	.	CASPRGRQAIQTNEKLFF	TGTGCCAGCCCCCGGGGTAGGCAGGCAATCCAAACTAATGAAAAACTGTTTTTT
TRBJ2-3	.	TRBV2	.	CATQGDTQYF	TGTGCCACCCAGGGAGATACGCAGTATTTT
TRBJ1-3	TRBD1	TRBV28	.	CASSWDSGGGNTIYF	TGTGCCAGCAGTTGGGACAGCGGGGGAGGAAACACCATATATTTT
TRBJ2-5	.	TRBV7-2	.	CASSLGPDSETQYF	TGTGCCAGCAGCTTGGGGCCAGACTCGGAGACCCAGTACTTC
TRBJ2-1	TRBD2	TRBV5-6	.	CASSGLAGTGVGYNEQFF	TGTGCCAGCAGCGGCCTAGCGGGGACGGGAGTGGGTTACAATGAGCAGTTCTTC
TRBJ1-6	.	TRBV19	.	CASSMANSPLHF	TGTGCCAGTAGTATGGCAAATTCACCCCTCCACTTT
TRBJ2-1	TRBD2	TRBV30	.	CAWSRGGSVGEQFF	TGTGCCTGGAGTCGGGGCGGGAGTGTAGGTGAGCAGTTCTTC
TRBJ1-1	.	TRBV7-9	.	CASSSAGENTEAFF	TGTGCCAGCAGCTCCGCCGGGGAGAACACTGAAGCTTTCTTT
TRBJ2-1	TRBD2	TRBV4-1	.	CASSRAGGPNEQFF	TGCGCCAGCAGTCGAGCGGGAGGGCCTAATGAGCAGTTCTTC
TRBJ1-5	.	TRBV28	.	CATRPGFNQPQHF	TGTGCGACCCGACCGGGTTTTAATCAGCCCCAGCATTTT
TRBJ1-3	.	TRBV2	.	CASSVEGGYTIYF	TGTGCCAGCAGTGTGGAGGGTGGGTACACCATATATTTT
TRBJ1-5	.	TRBV6-2/TRBV6-3	.	CASSSTGGASWNQPQHF	TGTGCCAGCAGTTCCACCGGGGGGGCTTCCTGGAATCAGCCCCAGCATTTT
TRBJ1-2	TRBD1	TRBV7-2	.	CASVLGQGAGGYTF	TGTGCCAGCGTACTAGGGCAGGGGGCTGGTGGCTACACCTTC
TRBJ1-2	TRBD1	TRBV29-1	few	CSVDAQGAQLYGYTF	TGCAGCGTTGATGCACAGGGGGCGCAACTCTATGGCTACACCTTC
TRBJ2-7	.	TRBV5-1	.	CASSSLREPTEQYF	TGCGCCAGCAGCTCCCTCCGGGAGCCTACCGAGCAGTACTTC
TRBJ1-5	.	TRBV6-2/TRBV6-3	.	CASSYWTVGDQPQHF	TGTGCCAGCAGTTACTGGACAGTCGGAGATCAGCCCCAGCATTTT
TRBJ2-3	.	TRBV5-4	.	CASSSFFGDTQYF	TGTGCCAGCAGCTCATTTTTCGGGGATACGCAGTATTTT
TRBJ1-2	TRBD1	TRBV28	.	CASSNRGPYGYTF	TGTGCCAGCAGCAACAGGGGGCCCTATGGCTACACCTTC
TRBJ2-6	.	TRBV18	.	CASSPRSSGANVLTF	TGTGCCAGCTCACCACGGAGCTCTGGGGCCAACGTCCTGACTTTC
TRBJ2-7	TRBD1	TRBV27	once	CASSRQGYEQYF	TGTGCCAGCAGTCGACAGGGTTACGAGCAGTACTTC
TRBJ2-7	.	TRBV3-1/TRBV3-2	once	CASSQVVQAEHYEQYF	TGTGCCAGCAGCCAAGTGGTCCAAGCGGAACACTACGAGCAGTACTTC
TRBJ2-3	TRBD2	TRBV6-4	.	CASSDSREPDTQYF	TGTGCCAGCAGTGACTCGCGGGAGCCAGATACGCAGTATTTT
TRBJ2-7	TRBD2	TRBV28	.	CASRWGEGVDEQYF	TGTGCCAGCCGTTGGGGGGAGGGCGTCGACGAGCAGTACTTC
TRBJ1-1	.	TRBV4-3	.	CASSQRHRDKGTEAFF	TGCGCCAGCAGCCAACGGCACAGGGATAAGGGCACTGAAGCTTTCTTT
TRBJ2-1	.	TRBV19	.	CASSIEGPGRGDNEQFF	TGTGCCAGTAGTATAGAGGGACCGGGGCGGGGAGACAATGAGCAGTTCTTC
TRBJ2-1	TRBD1	TRBV7-9	few	CASSYGTADNEQFF	TGTGCCAGCAGTTACGGGACAGCTGACAATGAGCAGTTCTTC
TRBJ1-1	.	TRBV3-1/TRBV3-2	.	CASSQGVRGAATEAFF	TGTGCCAGCAGCCAAGGGGTTCGGGGGGCGGCCACTGAAGCTTTCTTT
TRBJ1-5	.	TRBV30	.	CAWAQGPNQPQHF	TGTGCCTGGGCACAGGGCCCCAATCAGCCCCAGCATTTT